The 14 T cell receptor beta chains below all came from one sample that was sequenced in a study of T cell clones after liver transplantation. Here immunoSEQ multiplex PCR was the method, and the copy in TCRdb shows in-frame clones only, minus some. The profile shows 7,500 or so clones, 60% to 75% of them singletons. The starting material was CD8+ T cells from blood, obtained before liver transplant. The receptors were gathered from a human donor who received a liver transplant.

V and J are TRBV28 and TRBJ1-1, with D unclear. This CDR3 spans 13 amino acids. The V end was cut by 5 bases, the J end by 4 bases, with 11 bases between. Germline V lookup: CDR1 MDHEN, CDR2 SYDVKM. CDR3 bases: TGTGCCAGCAGTCTCCAGCCGGGCACTGAAGCTTTCTTT. Translating it yields CASSLQPGTEAFF.

V gene TRBV4-1 combines with J gene TRBJ2-3; TRBD1 matches at 11 bases. Germline values: CDR1 MGHRA, CDR2 YSYEKL. The CDR3 length is 15 residues. V dropped 4 bases and J dropped 5; count of bases not matched to a gene: 5. CDR3 in DNA: TGCGCCAGCAGCCCCGGGACAGGGGGTGTAGATACGCAGTATTTT. Protein product: CASSPGTGGVDTQYF.

This chain uses TRBV6-5 with TRBJ1-1; 10 nucleotides align to TRBD1. Trimming took 4 bases from V and 2 from J; bases not matched to a gene: 7. The germline V gene has CDR1 MNHEY and CDR2 SVGAGI. The CDR3 consists of 16 residues. CDR3 sequence (DNA): TGTGCCAGCAGTTCAGGACAGGGGGTGACCAACACTGAAGCTTTCTTT. Translation gives CASSSGQGVTNTEAFF.

This sequence joins TRBV5-1 and TRBJ2-1, with D possibly TRBD1 on 5 matching bases. The V end lost 7 bases, the J end lost 0 bases, and 11 bases lay between the germline ends. There are 14 residues in the CDR3. The germline CDR1 and CDR2 sequences are SGHRS and YFSETQ. The DNA for the CDR3 is TGCGCCAGCTCTTCCGACAGCTCCTACAATGAGCAGTTCTTC. Translation gives CASSSDSSYNEQFF.

The genes are TRBV27 and TRBJ2-5, with D perhaps TRBD2 (6 bases). V lost 1 base to trimming and J lost 1 base, with 7 bases between them. The CDR3 spans 14 residues. Looked up from germline, CDR1 is MNHEY and CDR2 is SMNVEV (reference sequence). CDR3 bases: TGTGCCAGCAGTTTATGGAGGGGCCAAGAGACCCAGTACTTC. This encodes CASSLWRGQETQYF.

The rearrangement uses TRBV7-9 and TRBJ2-1; 9 positions agree with TRBD2. This CDR3 contains 17 residues. Germline V gene lookup returns CDR1 SEHNR and CDR2 FQNEAQ (reference sequence). Trimming cost V 1 base and J 8 bases; bases outside gene matches: 12. CDR3 loop: CASSLGTSVGIFDEQFF. As DNA, the CDR3 is TGTGCCAGCAGCTTAGGGACTAGCGTTGGTATTTTCGATGAGCAGTTCTTC.

The V gene is TRBV5-1, the J gene TRBJ2-3, with a possible D match to TRBD2 (5 bases). Germline lookup yields CDR1 SGHRS and CDR2 YFSETQ. Trimming shortened V by 4 bases and J by 0 bases, and 12 bases separated the two germline ends. The CDR3 is made up of 15 amino acids. CDR3 loop: CASSEGATSTDTQYF. The CDR3 nucleotides read TGCGCCAGCAGCGAGGGCGCTACCAGCACAGATACGCAGTATTTT.

V gene TRBV15 combines with J gene TRBJ2-5; 9 bases are shared with TRBD1. The DNA end lines up better with TRBJ2-7; the J call may be wrong. CDR3 length: 13 amino acids. CDR1 and CDR2 from the germline V gene are LNHNV and YYDKDF (reference sequence). CDR3 amino acids: CATGTGMDYEQYF. The CDR3 nucleotides are TGTGCCACCGGGACAGGGATGGACTACGAGCAGTACTTC.

V and J are TRBV27 and TRBJ1-5; D unresolved. The germline gives CDR1 MNHEY, CDR2 SMNVEV (reference sequence). V was clipped by 5 bases and J by 6 bases, with 14 bases between them. This CDR3 spans 14 amino acids. The CDR3 nucleotides read TGTGCCAGCAGTCTCTCGGGGTCCGGTCAGCCCCAGCATTTT. It is translated as CASSLSGSGQPQHF.

The V gene is TRBV7-8, the J gene TRBJ2-2, with 9 bases lining up with TRBD2. This CDR3 is built from 18 residues. J gave up 7 bases and V 0 bases, and 12 bases lay outside the gene matches. Germline V gene sequence: CDR1 SGHVS, CDR2 FQNEAQ. CDR3 nucleotide sequence: TGTGCCAGCAGCTTAGCGGTACGAGGCGGGGGGGCCGACGGGGAGCTGTTTTTT. Its translation is CASSLAVRGGGADGELFF.

CDR3 in DNA: TGCGCCAGCAGCCAAGGGAATCCTCCCTACGAGCAGTACTTC. Its protein is CASSQGNPPYEQYF. The chain joins TRBV4-1 to TRBJ2-7; D unresolved. Germline lookup yields CDR1 MGHRA and CDR2 YSYEKL. The CDR3 extends over 14 amino acids. V was pared by 1 base and J by 2 bases, with 9 bases between.

This sequence joins TRBV19 and TRBJ1-5; TRBD1 aligns across 8 bases. This CDR3 is built from 12 residues. Losses at the gene ends were 10 bases for V and 7 bases for J; bases not matched to a gene: 6. Germline lookup yields CDR1 LNHDA and CDR2 SQIVND (reference sequence). CDR3 protein: CATRQGWQPQHF. The CDR3 region has the DNA TGTGCCACCCGACAGGGGTGGCAGCCCCAGCATTTT.

The chain is built from TRBV29-1 and TRBJ2-2; D is perhaps TRBD2 (5 bases). The CDR3 has 12 residues. The germline V gene has CDR1 SQVTM and CDR2 ANQGSEA. Between the trimmed V and J ends, which lost 4 bases and 6 bases, there was a span of 9 bases. In DNA form, the CDR3 reads TGCAGCGTTGTACGGGGATCCGGGGAGCTGTTTTTT. This codes for CSVVRGSGELFF.

This rearrangement joins TRBV7-9 to TRBJ1-4, with 12 nucleotides matching TRBD1. This CDR3 region has 14 residues. Trimming cost V 5 bases and J 8 bases; bases outside gene matches: 3. From germline, CDR1 is SEHNR and CDR2 FQNEAQ (reference sequence). The DNA of the CDR3 is TGTGCCAGCAGCAAGGGACAGGGGGCGGAAAAACTGTTTTTT. It yields the protein CASSKGQGAEKLFF. The full variable domain, in which reference TRBV7-9 and TRBJ1-4 provide the parts outside the CDR3, is DTGVSQNPRHKITKRGQNVTFRCDPISEHNRLYWYRQTLGQGPEFLTYFQNEAQLEKSRLLSDRFSAERPKGSFSTLEIQRTEQGDSAMYLCASSKGQGAEKLFFGSGTQLSVL.